The rows below give T cell receptor beta chains drawn from one sample of a study of T cells expressing NK-cell markers. With the 5' RACE reads reprocessed, TCRdb shows one record per CDR3 protein and no DNA. Recorded for this sample: roughly 120,000 distinct CDR3 sequences. What was sequenced was blood T cells: a sorted CD56 or NKG2C T cell subset, CD4+ or CD8+ T cells, or bulk PBMC T cells (not recorded which). The source of these receptors is a woman aged 18-69 years in good health. CDR3s include the opening cysteine and the closing phenylalanine or tryptophan.

v_call	j_call	cdr3_aa
TRBV6-1	TRBJ2-3	CISSASFLGTDTQYF
TRBV4-3	TRBJ2-3	CASSQEGQAVTDTQYF
TRBV5-5	TRBJ2-7	CASSPDIEQYF
TRBV4-2	TRBJ2-1	CASTQGLAGGSSYNEQFF
TRBV29-1	TRBJ2-2	CSVGGPGELFF
TRBV7-9	TRBJ2-1	CASSSRGDREQFF
TRBV10-1	TRBJ1-1	CASSSQGLNTEAFF
TRBV6-2/TRBV6-3	TRBJ1-1	CASSYSKVEFSTEAFF
TRBV29-1	TRBJ1-2	CSVDRGLNYGYTF
TRBV13	TRBJ1-2	CASSLGGIEDGYTF
TRBV10-3	TRBJ2-4	CAIREGANNIQYF
TRBV12-3/TRBV12-4	TRBJ1-4	CASSLVPRGDEKLFF
TRBV20-1	TRBJ2-3	CGGGSLITDTQYF
TRBV27	TRBJ1-6	CASSGKSWNSPLHF
TRBV12-3/TRBV12-4	TRBJ1-2	CASSGRGDVHGYTF
TRBV19	TRBJ2-7	CASRGLAGDYEQYF
TRBV12-3/TRBV12-4	TRBJ2-7	CASTPGQDFYEQYF
TRBV7-8	TRBJ2-3	CASSLVRSSHPDTQYF
TRBV4-2	TRBJ2-1	CASSQDYGGLVYNEQFF
TRBV10-3	TRBJ1-5	CATGQGLNQPQHF
TRBV12-3/TRBV12-4	TRBJ2-5	CASSPAGQGQETQYF
TRBV7-9	TRBJ1-1	CASSLGVRAAFF
TRBV20-1	TRBJ2-5	CSARRGETQYF
TRBV6-4	TRBJ2-1	CASSNSGGANEQFF
TRBV4-3	TRBJ2-7	CASSQDRTSAYEQYF
TRBV29-1	TRBJ2-7	CSALLAGPYEQYF
TRBV29-1	TRBJ2-4	CSVEKDPGNIQYF
TRBV10-3	TRBJ2-5	CAISERTSGAPETQYF
TRBV27	TRBJ2-1	CASSYSGGEQFF
TRBV7-6	TRBJ1-1	CASSLGGVTEAFF
TRBV12-3/TRBV12-4	TRBJ2-2	CASSLSSGYTGELFF
TRBV12-3/TRBV12-4	TRBJ2-3	CASRWGDTQYF
TRBV6-2/TRBV6-3	TRBJ2-6	CASSYPAGTETGANVLTF
TRBV6-4	TRBJ1-6	CASETGRHSPLHF
TRBV2	TRBJ2-2	CASSEPDPGELFF
TRBV4-3	TRBJ1-1	CASSQDGLNTEAFF
TRBV9	TRBJ2-2	CASSVGGRAAGELFF
TRBV29-1	TRBJ2-7	CSVDPGGDYEQYF
TRBV11-2	TRBJ2-2	CASSLVSELFF
TRBV6-2/TRBV6-3	TRBJ1-4	CASSYSAAPGFNEKLFF
TRBV4-3	TRBJ2-3	CASSQDGDTQYF
TRBV7-2	TRBJ2-7	CASSPGGDEQYF